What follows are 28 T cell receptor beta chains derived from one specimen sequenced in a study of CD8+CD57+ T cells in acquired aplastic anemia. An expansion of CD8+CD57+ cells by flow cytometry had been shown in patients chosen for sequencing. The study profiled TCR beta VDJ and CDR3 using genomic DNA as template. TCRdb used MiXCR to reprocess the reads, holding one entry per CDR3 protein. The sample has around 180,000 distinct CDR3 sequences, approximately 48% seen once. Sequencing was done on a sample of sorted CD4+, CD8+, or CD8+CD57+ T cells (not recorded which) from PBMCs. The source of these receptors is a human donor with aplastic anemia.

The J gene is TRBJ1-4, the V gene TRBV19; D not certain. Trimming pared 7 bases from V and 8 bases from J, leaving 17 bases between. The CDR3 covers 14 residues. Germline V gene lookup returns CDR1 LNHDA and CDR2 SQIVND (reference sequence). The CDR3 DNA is TGTGCCAGTACGACACAGCGGCCGTACGAAAAACTGTTTTTT. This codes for CASTTQRPYEKLFF.

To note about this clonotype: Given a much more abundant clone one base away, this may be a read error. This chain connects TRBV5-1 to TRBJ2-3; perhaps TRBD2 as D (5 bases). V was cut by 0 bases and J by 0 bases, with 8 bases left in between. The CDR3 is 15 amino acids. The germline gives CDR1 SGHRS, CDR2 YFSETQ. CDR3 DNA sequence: TGCGCCAGCAGCTTGGGAGCGGAGAGCACAGATACGCAGTATTTT. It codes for CASSLGAESTDTQYF.

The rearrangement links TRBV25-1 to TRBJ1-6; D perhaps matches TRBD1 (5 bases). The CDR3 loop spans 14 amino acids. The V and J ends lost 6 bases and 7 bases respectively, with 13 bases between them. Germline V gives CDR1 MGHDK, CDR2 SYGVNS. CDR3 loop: CASSFLRANSPLHF. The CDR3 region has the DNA TGTGCCAGCAGCTTCCTCAGGGCCAATTCACCCCTCCACTTT. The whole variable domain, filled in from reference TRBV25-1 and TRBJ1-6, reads EADIYQTPRYLVIGTGKKITLECSQTMGHDKMYWYQQDPGMELHLIHYSYGVNSTEKGDLSSESTVSRIRTEHFPLTLESARPSHTSQYLCASSFLRANSPLHFGNGTRLTVT.

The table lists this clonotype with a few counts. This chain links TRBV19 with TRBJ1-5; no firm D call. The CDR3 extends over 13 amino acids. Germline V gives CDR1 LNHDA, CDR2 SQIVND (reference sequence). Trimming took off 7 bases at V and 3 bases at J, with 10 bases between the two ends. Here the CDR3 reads CASNRGFNQPQHF. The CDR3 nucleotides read TGTGCCAGTAATCGGGGATTCAATCAGCCCCAGCATTTT.

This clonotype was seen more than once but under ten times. The DNA for the CDR3 is TGTGCCAGCAGCTTAGAGGAAAGGAGGGAGCTGTTTTTT. Protein: CASSLEERRELFF. The V call is TRBV7-2, the J call TRBJ2-2, with D unclear. Germline V gene sequence: CDR1 SGHTA, CDR2 FQGNSA. There are 13 residues in the CDR3. V shed 1 base and J shed 9 bases, with 9 bases lying between them.

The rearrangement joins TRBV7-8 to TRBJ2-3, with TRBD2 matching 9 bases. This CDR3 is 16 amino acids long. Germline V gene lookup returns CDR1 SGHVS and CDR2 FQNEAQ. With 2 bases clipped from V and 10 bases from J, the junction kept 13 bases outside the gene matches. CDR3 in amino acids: CASSLRTTAGGLAQYF. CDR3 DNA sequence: TGTGCCAGCAGCTTAAGAACCACCGCGGGAGGGTTAGCGCAGTATTTT. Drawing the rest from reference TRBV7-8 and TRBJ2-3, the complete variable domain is GAGVSQSPRYKVAKRGQDVALRCDPISGHVSLFWYQQALGQGPEFLTYFQNEAQLDKSGLPSDRFFAERPEGSVSTLKIQRTQQEDSAVYLCASSLRTTAGGLAQYFGPGTRLTVL.

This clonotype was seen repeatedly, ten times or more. The CDR3 region has the DNA TGCGCCAGCAGGCTAGCTACAGGGGGCGGTGAAGCTTTCTTT. This translates into CASRLATGGGEAFF. The V and J genes are TRBV5-1 and TRBJ1-1; 9 nucleotides agree with TRBD1. J was trimmed by 7 bases and V by 5 bases; bases with no gene match: 9. Germline assignment: CDR1 SGHRS and CDR2 YFSETQ. This CDR3 has 14 amino acids.

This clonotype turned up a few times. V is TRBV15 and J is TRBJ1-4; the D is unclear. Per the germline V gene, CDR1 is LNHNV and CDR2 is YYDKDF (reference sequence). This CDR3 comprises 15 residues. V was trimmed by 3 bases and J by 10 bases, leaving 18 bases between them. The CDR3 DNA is TGTGCCACCAGCAGCCGACAAACCTTGGATAGAAAACTGTTTTTT. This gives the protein CATSSRQTLDRKLFF. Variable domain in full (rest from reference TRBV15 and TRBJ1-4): DAMVIQNPRYQVTQFGKPVTLSCSQTLNHNVMYWYQQKSSQAPKLLFHYYDKDFNNEADTPDNFQSRRPNTSFCFLDIRSPGLGDTAMYLCATSSRQTLDRKLFFGSGTQLSVL.

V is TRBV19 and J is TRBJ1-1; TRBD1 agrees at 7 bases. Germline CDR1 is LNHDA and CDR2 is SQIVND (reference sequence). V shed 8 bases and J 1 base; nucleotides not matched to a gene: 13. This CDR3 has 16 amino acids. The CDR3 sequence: CASRHLTGTENTEAFF. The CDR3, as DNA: TGTGCCAGTCGCCACCTAACCGGGACAGAGAACACTGAAGCTTTCTTT.

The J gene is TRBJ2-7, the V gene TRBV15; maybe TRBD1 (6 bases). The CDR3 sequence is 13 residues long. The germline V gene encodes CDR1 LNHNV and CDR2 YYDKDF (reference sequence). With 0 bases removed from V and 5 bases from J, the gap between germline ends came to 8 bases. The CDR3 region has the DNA TGTGCCACCAGCAGAGACAGGGGCCACGAGCAGTACTTC. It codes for CATSRDRGHEQYF.

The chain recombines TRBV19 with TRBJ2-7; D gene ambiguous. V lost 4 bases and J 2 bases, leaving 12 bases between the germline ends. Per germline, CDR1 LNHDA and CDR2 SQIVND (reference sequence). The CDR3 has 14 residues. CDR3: CASSSLGGTYEQYF. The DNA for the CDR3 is TGTGCCAGTAGTAGCCTAGGTGGTACCTACGAGCAGTACTTC. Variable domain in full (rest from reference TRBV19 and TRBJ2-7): DGGITQSPKYLFRKEGQNVTLSCEQNLNHDAMYWYRQDPGQGLRLIYYSQIVNDFQKGDIAEGYSVSREKKESFPLTVTSAQKNPTAFYLCASSSLGGTYEQYFGPGTRLTVT.

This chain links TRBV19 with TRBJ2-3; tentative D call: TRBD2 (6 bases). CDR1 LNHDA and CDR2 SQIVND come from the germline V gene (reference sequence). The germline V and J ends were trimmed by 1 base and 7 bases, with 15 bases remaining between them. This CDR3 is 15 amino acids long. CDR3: CASSIVGGTLNTQYF. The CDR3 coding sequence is TGTGCCAGTAGTATAGTGGGCGGGACCCTGAATACGCAGTATTTT.

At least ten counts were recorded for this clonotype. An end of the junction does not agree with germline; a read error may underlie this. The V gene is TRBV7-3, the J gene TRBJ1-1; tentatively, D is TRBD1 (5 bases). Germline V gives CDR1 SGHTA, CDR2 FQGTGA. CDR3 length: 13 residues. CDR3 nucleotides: TGCGCCAGCAGCTTAGATAGGGGCACTGAAGCTTTCTTT. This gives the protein CASSLDRGTEAFF.

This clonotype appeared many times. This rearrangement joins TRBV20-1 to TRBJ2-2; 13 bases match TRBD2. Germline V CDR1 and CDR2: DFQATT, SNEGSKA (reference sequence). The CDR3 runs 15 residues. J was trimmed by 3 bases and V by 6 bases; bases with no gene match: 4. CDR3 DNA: TGCAGTGCAAGGACTAGCGGGGGAGACACCGGGGAGCTGTTTTTT. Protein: CSARTSGGDTGELFF.

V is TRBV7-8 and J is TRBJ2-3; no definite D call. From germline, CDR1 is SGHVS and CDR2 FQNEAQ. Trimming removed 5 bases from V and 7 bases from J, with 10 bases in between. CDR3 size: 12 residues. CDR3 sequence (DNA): TGTGCCAGCAGCCCTACCTCTCATACGCAGTATTTT. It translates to CASSPTSHTQYF.

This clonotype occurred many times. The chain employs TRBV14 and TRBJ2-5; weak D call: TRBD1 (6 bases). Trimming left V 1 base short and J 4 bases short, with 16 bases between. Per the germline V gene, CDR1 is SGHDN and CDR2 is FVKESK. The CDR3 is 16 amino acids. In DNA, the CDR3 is TGTGCCAGCAGCCAAGTACAGGGTCTTGGGTTAGAGACCCAGTACTTC. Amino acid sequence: CASSQVQGLGLETQYF.

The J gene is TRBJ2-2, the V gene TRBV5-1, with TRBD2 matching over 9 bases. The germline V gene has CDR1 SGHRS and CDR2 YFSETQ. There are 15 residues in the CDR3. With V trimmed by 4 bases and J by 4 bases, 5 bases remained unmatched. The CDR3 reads CASSPGTSLTGELFF. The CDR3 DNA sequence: TGCGCCAGCAGCCCTGGGACTAGCCTCACCGGGGAGCTGTTTTTT.

DNA of the CDR3: TGTGCCAGCAACGGGGGGGTGGGTAACAATGAGCAGTTCTTC. Its translation: CASNGGVGNNEQFF. The gene calls are TRBV2 and TRBJ2-1; the match to TRBD2 covers 8 bases. This CDR3 has 14 amino acids. J was trimmed by 5 bases and V by 7 bases; bases with no gene match: 7. Germline V gives CDR1 SNHLY, CDR2 FYNNEI. Supplemented by reference TRBV2 and TRBJ2-1, the full variable domain reads EPEVTQTPSHQVTQMGQEVILRCVPISNHLYFYWYRQILGQKVEFLVSFYNNEISEKSEIFDDQFSVERPDGSNFTLKIRSTKLEDSAMYFCASNGGVGNNEQFFGPGTRLTVL.

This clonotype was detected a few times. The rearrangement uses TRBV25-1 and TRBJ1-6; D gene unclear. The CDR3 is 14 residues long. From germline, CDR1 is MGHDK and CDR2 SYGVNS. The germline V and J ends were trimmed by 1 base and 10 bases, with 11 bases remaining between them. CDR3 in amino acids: CASSESGLRSPLHF. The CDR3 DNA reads TGTGCCAGCAGTGAATCGGGCCTTCGGTCACCCCTCCACTTT.

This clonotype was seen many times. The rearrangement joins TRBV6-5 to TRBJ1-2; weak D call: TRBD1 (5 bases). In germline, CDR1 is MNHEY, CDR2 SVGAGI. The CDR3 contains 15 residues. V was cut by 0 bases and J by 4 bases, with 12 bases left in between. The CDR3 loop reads CASSYSGGRGYGYTF. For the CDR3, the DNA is TGTGCCAGCAGTTACTCGGGTGGGAGGGGCTATGGCTACACCTTC.

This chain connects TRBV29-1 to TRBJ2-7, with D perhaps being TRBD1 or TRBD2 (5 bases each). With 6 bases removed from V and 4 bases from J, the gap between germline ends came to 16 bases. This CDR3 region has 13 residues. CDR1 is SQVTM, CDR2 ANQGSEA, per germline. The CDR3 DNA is TGCAGCGTAATACCGGGACGGATGTACGAGCAGTACTTC. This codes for CSVIPGRMYEQYF.

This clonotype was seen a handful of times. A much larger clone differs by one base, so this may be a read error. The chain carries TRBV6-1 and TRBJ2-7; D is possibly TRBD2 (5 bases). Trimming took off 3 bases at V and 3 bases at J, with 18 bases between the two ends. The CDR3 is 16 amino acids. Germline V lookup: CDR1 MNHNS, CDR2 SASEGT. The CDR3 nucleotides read TGTGCCAGCAGTGAGATGCCCGGGGTCTGGCTCTACGAGCAGTACTTC. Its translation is CASSEMPGVWLYEQYF.

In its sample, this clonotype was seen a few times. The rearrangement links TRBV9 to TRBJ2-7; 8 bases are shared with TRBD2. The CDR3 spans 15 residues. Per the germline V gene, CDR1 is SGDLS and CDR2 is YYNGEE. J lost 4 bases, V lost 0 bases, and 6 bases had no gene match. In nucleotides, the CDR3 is TGTGCCAGCAGCGTAGAAGGAGCGGGAGTATACGAGCAGTACTTC. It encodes CASSVEGAGVYEQYF.

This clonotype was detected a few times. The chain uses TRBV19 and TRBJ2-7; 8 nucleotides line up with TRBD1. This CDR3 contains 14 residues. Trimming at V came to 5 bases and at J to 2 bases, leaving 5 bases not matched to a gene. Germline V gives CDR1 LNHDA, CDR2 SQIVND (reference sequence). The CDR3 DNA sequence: TGTGCCAGTAGTCCTCGACAGGGGACCTACGAGCAGTACTTC. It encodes CASSPRQGTYEQYF.

The CDR3 is CSARTSGGGDEQYF. CDR3 coding DNA: TGCAGTGCAAGGACTAGCGGGGGGGGCGACGAGCAGTACTTC. The V call is TRBV20-1, the J call TRBJ2-7; 15 bases are shared with TRBD2. The CDR3 runs 14 residues. The V gene's germline CDR1 is DFQATT and CDR2 SNEGSKA (reference sequence). The V gene end was trimmed by 6 bases and the J gene end by 5 bases; junction bases not matched to a gene: 5.

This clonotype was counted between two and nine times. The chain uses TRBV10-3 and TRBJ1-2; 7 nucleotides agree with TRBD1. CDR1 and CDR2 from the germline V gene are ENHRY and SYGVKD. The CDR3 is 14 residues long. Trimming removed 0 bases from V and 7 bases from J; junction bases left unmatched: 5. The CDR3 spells CAISESDRASGYTF. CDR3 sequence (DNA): TGTGCCATCAGTGAGTCAGACAGGGCGTCTGGCTACACCTTC.

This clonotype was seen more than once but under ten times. The CDR3 sequence: CSARDGQLYEQYF. Here the CDR3 DNA reads TGCAGTGCTAGAGATGGGCAGCTCTACGAGCAGTACTTC. V gene TRBV20-1 combines with J gene TRBJ2-7; D not resolved. The V end was cut by 0 bases, the J end by 3 bases, with 9 bases between. This CDR3 contains 13 residues. Germline-derived CDR1 and CDR2 are DFQATT and SNEGSKA (reference sequence).

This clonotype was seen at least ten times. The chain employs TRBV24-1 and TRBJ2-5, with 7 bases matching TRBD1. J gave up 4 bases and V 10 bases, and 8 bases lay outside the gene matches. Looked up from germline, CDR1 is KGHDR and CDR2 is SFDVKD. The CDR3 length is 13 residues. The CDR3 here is CATNDRAGETQYF. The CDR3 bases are TGTGCCACTAATGACAGGGCAGGAGAGACCCAGTACTTC.